This entry features one TCR beta chain sequence. This clonotype showed up just a few times. Its cognate antigen has yet to be identified. Base qualities are not recorded, but no much larger clone differs from it by a single base. The sample belongs to a study of T cells in Graves' hyperthyroidism and ophthalmopathy (dated by TCRdb to between 2018 and 2020). About the study as a whole: Peripheral blood samples were taken at the time of initial diagnosis, prior to any treatment. TCR V-J signatures able to tell the groups apart were searched for in a discovery cohort of 95 or so patients, of whom under 45 had Graves' ophthalmopathy and about 55 had stable Graves' hyperthyroidism. Whether ophthalmopathy could be predicted prospectively was tested in an independent validation cohort made up of fewer than 20 hyperthyroidism patients plus 17 patients who later progressed to ophthalmopathy. The approximately 95 discovery patients were divided at random into training and test sets in a 7:3 ratio. The study also compared thyroid tissue and blood T-cell repertoires from a handful of Graves' hyperthyroidism patients. After sampling, hyperthyroidism patients received methimazole starting at 30 mg daily, and ophthalmopathy patients received high-dose intravenous methylprednisolone. TCR Vbeta CDR3 sequencing of 140 or so peripheral blood samples (fewer than 45 ophthalmopathy, around 80 hyperthyroidism and about 17 progressor patients) is reported in the paper. Results the study describes overall, beyond this receptor: In validation, progression to ophthalmopathy was predicted by the model with 70.59% sensitivity and 72% to 85% specificity, a median of approximately 6.5 months before onset. A 13 V-J signature model separated ophthalmopathy from stable hyperthyroidism, with approximately 86% sensitivity and around 84% specificity in cross-validation and 80%/75% in testing. No statistical method was used to set the sample size in advance, and investigators knew the group allocation. Most expanded thyroid clonotypes (frequency above 0.001) were also detected in blood, a finding suggesting that blood repertoires may reflect thyroid immune responses.

The CDR3, cysteine through phenylalanine, is 12 amino acids long. The entry retains the CDR3 DNA only, 36 bases that are in frame from base 1. From the germline V gene (reference sequence), CDR1 is SEHNR and CDR2 is FQNEAQ. Between the V and J ends, shortened by 3 bases and 9 bases respectively, the junction contains 8 bases. Ophthalmopathy patients had moderately to severely active disease, Clinical Activity Score of at least 3, NOSPECS grade of at least 4, and duration under 3 months. Any patient with an uncontrolled infection, another autoimmune disease, pregnancy or lactation was excluded. Clinical symptoms, serum thyroxine and TRAb, thyroid ultrasound, and orbital computed tomography formed the basis for the diagnoses. Ficoll-Paque density gradient centrifugation was used to isolate PBMCs from about 10 ml of fresh peripheral blood. Total RNA was extracted using Trizol reagent, and RNA quality was assessed on an Agilent 2100 Bioanalyzer.

The TCR beta CDR3 regions were amplified from the RNA transcripts. A first-round RT-PCR of the TCR CDR3 used the HTBI primer set with the Qiagen OneStep RT-PCR kit. Libraries were constructed in a second round of multiplex PCR, after which size selection and purification were performed. Sequencing of the libraries was done on an Illumina HiSeq2000 using paired-end 100 bp reads. The authors processed their data as follows. SOAPnuke was used to process the raw data, with reads discarded if the reads contained adapters or uncalled bases, had a mean Phred below 15, or lacked an exact constant-primer or identifier match. High-quality paired reads were merged with COPE v1.2.5, and unique nucleotide sequences were defined as clonotypes. MiTCR v1.1 was used to align clonotypes to the IMGT TRBV, TRBD and TRBJ reference segments. The analysis included only V-J combinations with a frequency above 0.0001, which together covered around 99% of the repertoires. The TCS score was defined as the ratio of F50 (clonal expansion) to E x V (chaos), calculated using BLOSUM62-based TCRdist between CDR3 peptides within each V-J. Welch's t-statistics and random forest reduced roughly 500 V-J features to roughly 13, which were used in a naive Bayes classifier (R e1071). The public reads were reprocessed in TCRdb via fastp at Q25 and MiXCR, keeping in-frame beta chains. Rows matching on CDR3 protein sequence are summarized as one entry with the most common DNA and genes. The V and J calls follow TCRdb's processing rather than the paper's. This sample is represented by 250,000 to 400,000 distinct CDR3 sequences; roughly 13% of them were singletons. 34% of the sample is held by the ten biggest clonotypes.

The source material was blood. The receptor chain draws on TRBV7-9 and TRBJ2-2; D gene: possibly TRBD1, on 5 matching bases. This TCR derives from a woman aged 40 to 50 with Graves' ophthalmopathy. Here is the DNA: TGTGCCAGCAGCTTCAGGGTCTGGGAGCTGTTTTTT. The resulting protein is CASSFRVWELFF.